This entry describes one T cell receptor beta chain. The antigen this receptor binds is unknown. No much larger clone is present one base from it, and per-base qualities are unavailable. This entry belongs to a study of blood T cells in healthy people across ages (dated by TCRdb to about 2015). Regarding the study in general: In model experiments, roughly one uniquely barcoded TCR beta cDNA molecule per two T cells was captured by template switching. To track age-related changes in TCR beta repertoire diversity, the study relied on deep sequencing normalized with unique cDNA molecular identifiers. The donors were split into four age groups: young (average 16 years), middle-aged (roughly 39), aged (approximately 60) and long-lived (roughly 86). To avoid experimental bias, donors of different ages were spread randomly across the sequencing lanes. Two additional independent replicas of 1 million unique cDNA reads from the same blood draw were analyzed for two donors (one aged 18 to 30 and one aged 80 or older).

The protocol used for the library was 5' RACE. The data were produced on an Illumina HiSeq 2500. The second PCR ran for about 6 to 11 cycles and used a J-beta primer mix along with a sample-barcoded 5' primer. A template-switch 5' adaptor carrying 12 random nucleotides introduced a unique molecular identifier onto each TCR beta cDNA molecule. Each sample yielded at least 3 million CDR3-containing paired-end reads. First-strand cDNA synthesis was performed from all RNA using the Mint cDNA synthesis kit, with priming by a TRBC-specific oligonucleotide. After uracil-DNA glycosylase treatment, a first 18-cycle PCR used universal primers M1SS and BC2_uni_R on all cDNA. On the authors' methods: Each sample was normalized by randomly selecting 1 million high-quality reads, each carrying a distinct molecular identifier. Instead of being binned into consensus sequences, reads with shared molecular identifiers were discarded. MiTCR, set to a Q25 quality threshold and the strictest error-elimination algorithm, was used for CDR3 identification, clonotype clustering and error correction. A nonparametric unseen species model using Euler transformation provided a lower-bound estimate of total TCR beta diversity. The public reads were quality trimmed at Q25 with fastp and then assembled into clones with MiXCR by TCRdb, keeping productive beta chains. Identical CDR3 proteins give one entry, which carries the most common genes and DNA. TCRdb's processing, not the authors', yielded these V and J calls. Counted in this sample were fewer than 1.5 million distinct CDR3 sequences; around 39% of them appeared once. The ten largest clones represent approximately 7.9% of the sample.

Results the study describes overall, beyond this receptor: As age increased, observed TCR beta diversity per million T cells dropped in a roughly linear way, and a significant reduction was already evident by age about 40. A strong correlation was found between observed TCR beta diversity and the percentage of naive T cells measured by flow cytometry. Estimates of total diversity based on one million sequenced T cells were regarded as lower bounds and as underestimates. Compared with the aged group, the long-lived group had more naive CD4+ T cells, fewer expanded clones and increased TCR diversity, a pattern suggesting age selection. Since profiling was done on bulk unsorted PBMCs, naive and antigen-experienced compartments could not be conclusively compared. Donor CMV infection status was unknown, potentially confounding age-related changes in expanded clonotypes.

The roughly 39 donors, aged 6 to 90 years, were systemically healthy Caucasian individuals from Russia. Around 9.8 milliliters of peripheral blood were collected from each donor into EDTA-treated Vacutainer tubes. PBMCs were isolated by Ficoll-Paque density-gradient centrifugation, with at least 6 million obtained per sample. Total RNA, at least 5 micrograms per sample, was extracted from PBMCs with Trizol reagent. Naive CD45RAhigh/CD27high T cell percentages were measured by flow cytometry on a PBMC aliquot from every donor. V has 3 bases trimmed and J has 5 bases trimmed; junction bases matching no gene number 6. The CDR3 runs 16 residues from the cysteine to the phenylalanine. Just CDR3 DNA is preserved here, 48 bases in frame from base 1.

This clonotype was obtained from a woman younger than 35 in good health. The sample consisted of blood. This receptor chain uses TRBV12-3 or TRBV12-4 and TRBJ2-1; TRBD2 aligns with 11 central bases. The nucleotide sequence reads TGTGCCAGCAGTTTCCACAATAGCGGGGGGGACAATGAGCAGTTCTTC. This gives the protein CASSFHNSGGDNEQFF.